The source of this TCR beta chain is a study of blood T cells in healthy people across ages (dated by TCRdb to between 2014 and 2017). Some background on the complete study: In model experiments, template switching captured roughly one uniquely barcoded TCR beta cDNA molecule for every two T cells. Using deep sequencing normalized with unique cDNA molecular identifiers, the study measured how TCR beta repertoire diversity changes with age. Using the same blood draw, the study looked at two additional independent replicas of 1 million unique cDNA reads for two donors, one aged 18 to 30 and the other aged 80 or older. To avoid experimental bias, donors of different ages were randomly spread across the sequencing lanes. The donors were divided into four age groups: young (average about 15 years), middle-aged (around 37), aged (about 60) and long-lived (roughly 88). Results and caveats for the whole study, not just this receptor: Conclusive comparison of naive and antigen-experienced compartments was prevented by the profiling of bulk unsorted PBMCs. Total diversity estimates from one million sequenced T cells were considered lower bounds and underestimates. Compared with the aged group, more naive CD4+ T cells, fewer expanded clones and increased TCR diversity were shown by the long-lived group, suggesting age selection. As age increased, observed TCR beta diversity per million T cells dropped in a roughly linear way, and a significant reduction was already evident by age 40. Because the CMV infection status of the donors was unknown, age-related changes in expanded clonotypes may potentially have been confounded. There was a strong correlation between observed TCR beta diversity and the percentage of naive T cells measured by flow cytometry.

In this sample, this clonotype turned up a few times. The specificity of this receptor is unknown. It has no much larger one-base neighbor in the sample; base qualities were not kept. Systemically healthy Caucasian individuals from Russia, around 38 in total and aged about 6 to 90 years, were included as donors. Each donor gave 8 to 10 milliliters of peripheral blood, collected into EDTA-treated Vacutainer tubes. Ficoll-Paque density-gradient centrifugation was used to isolate PBMCs, with at least 7 million obtained per sample. Trizol reagent was used to extract total RNA from PBMCs, with at least 6 micrograms per sample. For every donor, flow cytometry on a PBMC aliquot measured the percentage of naive CD45RAhigh/CD27high T cells. The method behind the library was 5' RACE. These reads were obtained on an Illumina HiSeq 2500. A second PCR of roughly 6 to 12 cycles was run with a J-beta primer mix and a sample-barcoded 5' primer. Each TCR beta cDNA molecule received a unique molecular identifier from a template-switch 5' adaptor carrying 12 random nucleotides. Each sample yielded at least 2.5 million CDR3-containing paired-end reads. First-strand cDNA synthesis was performed from all RNA using the Mint cDNA synthesis kit, with priming by a TRBC-specific oligonucleotide. Following uracil-DNA glycosylase treatment, a first 18-cycle PCR with universal primers M1SS and BC2_uni_R was performed on all cDNA. In the paper's pipeline: For normalization, 1 million high-quality reads, each with a distinct molecular identifier, were randomly selected from each sample. Reads with shared molecular identifiers were discarded instead of being binned into consensus sequences. MiTCR, with a Q25 quality threshold and the strictest error-elimination algorithm, was used for CDR3 identification, clonotype clustering and error correction. A nonparametric unseen species model with Euler transformation was used to estimate lower-bound total TCR beta diversity. Using fastp trimming at Q25 and MiXCR clonotype assembly, TCRdb reanalyzed the public sequencing data and kept in-frame beta chains. When rows share a CDR3 protein, they turn into one entry using the most common DNA and genes. These V and J calls rely on TCRdb rather than the paper's analysis. The sample profile shows about 1.1 million distinct CDR3 sequences; 35% to 45% of them were found once. The ten biggest clones cover around 14% of the sample.

Sequenced input: blood. The clonotype was recovered from a man younger than 35 in good health.

CDR3 protein: CASSFRGGTETQYF. At the DNA level, the sequence is TGTGCCAGCAGCTTTAGGGGGGGGACAGAGACCCAGTACTTC. Rearrangement joined TRBV12-3 or TRBV12-4 to TRBJ2-5; a tentative D call is TRBD2 (7 bases match). The V end loses 6 bases and the J end loses 4 bases, and a stretch of 15 bases separates them. The CDR3 has 14 amino acids, counting the end cysteine and phenylalanine. Here the CDR3 DNA is all that survives: 42 bases in frame from base 1.